This entry lists 32 T cell receptor beta chains sequenced from one sample in a study of blood T cell repertoires in COVID-19. TCRdb keeps only in-frame clones here, not all; method: immunoSEQ multiplex PCR. The table has 200,000 or so clones, just under 85% seen once; the top ten hold roughly 1.3%. Sequencing was done on a sample of PBMCs or T cells enriched from blood (not recorded which). All receptors come from a middle-aged woman with acute COVID-19.

The chain combines TRBV10-3 with TRBJ2-1; TRBD1 is a possible D gene (5 bases). CDR1 and CDR2 (germline): ENHRY, SYGVKD. This CDR3 comprises 14 residues. V lost 2 bases and J lost 3, with 8 bases in between. DNA for the CDR3: TGTGCCATCAGTGAGAGGCAGGGCTACAATGAGCAGTTCTTC. It translates to CAISERQGYNEQFF.

The chain uses TRBV19 and TRBJ2-5; TRBD2 matches 12 bases. The germline CDR1 and CDR2 sequences are LNHDA and SQIVND (reference sequence). CDR3 length: 16 residues. After removal of 5 bases from V and 5 bases from J, the junction contained 9 bases not matched to a gene. CDR3 sequence: CASSARTSGVGETQYF. DNA for the CDR3: TGTGCCAGTAGTGCCAGGACTAGCGGGGTGGGTGAGACCCAGTACTTC.

The rearrangement links TRBV28 to TRBJ2-7, with D maybe TRBD2 (6 bases). This CDR3 spans 11 amino acids. Trimming cost V 6 bases and J 3 bases, with 6 bases left between them. The germline gives CDR1 MDHEN, CDR2 SYDVKM. The chain's CDR3 is CASRTSYEQYF. The CDR3 nucleotides are TGTGCCAGCAGGACTAGCTACGAGCAGTACTTC. Drawing the rest from reference TRBV28 and TRBJ2-7, the complete variable domain is DVKVTQSSRYLVKRTGEKVFLECVQDMDHENMFWYRQDPGLGLRLIYFSYDVKMKEKGDIPEGYSVSREKKERFSLILESASTNQTSMYLCASRTSYEQYFGPGTRLTVT.

V is TRBV11-2 and J is TRBJ1-6, with a possible D match to TRBD1 (6 bases). The ends were cut back, 9 bases at V and 5 bases at J, with 26 bases in the middle. The CDR3 covers 18 residues. From germline, CDR1 is SGHAT and CDR2 FQNNGV. The CDR3 DNA reads TGTGCCAGTACCTCACTCCGGGGTGGGGGACACCATAATTCACCCCTCCACTTT. Its protein is CASTSLRGGGHHNSPLHF.

The chain recombines TRBV28 with TRBJ2-1; 10 bases align to TRBD1. Trimming removed 5 bases from V and 14 bases from J; junction bases left unmatched: 3. This CDR3 region has 11 residues. The germline V gene encodes CDR1 MDHEN and CDR2 SYDVKM. CDR3 in DNA: TGTGCCAGCAGTCTCGGACAGGGGGAGTTCTTC. This translates into CASSLGQGEFF.

The gene calls are TRBV6-6 and TRBJ2-1, with D perhaps TRBD1 (6 bases). The CDR3 covers 14 residues. Looked up from germline, CDR1 is MNHNY and CDR2 is SVGAGI (reference sequence). Trimming took off 7 bases at V and 4 bases at J, with 14 bases between the two ends. The CDR3 coding sequence is TGTGCCAGCACCCTGAGACAGGCTTACAATGAGCAGTTCTTC. Translated: CASTLRQAYNEQFF.

This chain joins TRBV27 and TRBJ1-4; D is unclear. The CDR3 is 13 amino acids. From germline, CDR1 is MNHEY and CDR2 SMNVEV (reference sequence). The V end lost 3 bases, the J end lost 8 bases, and 10 bases lay between the germline ends. CDR3 in amino acids: CASSLASREKLFF. The CDR3 DNA follows: TGTGCCAGCAGTTTGGCTTCCAGAGAAAAACTGTTTTTT.

The chain recombines TRBV6-5 with TRBJ2-7, with 7 bases identical to TRBD2. The junction had 7 bases not matched to a gene; V was cut back by 6 bases and J by 5 bases. Per germline, CDR1 MNHEY and CDR2 SVGAGI. CDR3 length: 13 amino acids. CDR3 sequence: CASRGAGRDEQYF. The CDR3 DNA reads TGTGCCAGCAGAGGGGCAGGGAGGGACGAGCAGTACTTC.

This clone has just a few counts. The chain carries TRBV5-6 and TRBJ2-2; D may be TRBD1 (6 bases). Deletions cut 0 bases from V and 5 bases from J, with 14 bases between. The CDR3 consists of 16 residues. CDR1 and CDR2 (germline): SGHDT, YYEEEE. CDR3 DNA: TGTGCCAGCAGCTTGGAAGCAGGGGTCGGGACCGGGGAGCTGTTTTTT. Translating gives CASSLEAGVGTGELFF.

The genes are TRBV6-5 and TRBJ1-5, with D hard to call. CDR1 is MNHEY and CDR2 is SVGAGI in the germline V gene. The CDR3 runs to 15 residues. Deletions cut 0 bases from V and 2 bases from J, with 8 bases between. The DNA for the CDR3 is TGTGCCAGCAGTTACTCGAACGGTGGCAATCAGCCCCAGCATTTT. Translating gives CASSYSNGGNQPQHF.

The rearrangement joins TRBV19 to TRBJ2-5; TRBD2 aligns across 11 bases. The germline V gene has CDR1 LNHDA and CDR2 SQIVND (reference sequence). The CDR3 is made up of 15 amino acids. V lost 5 bases to trimming and J lost 4 bases; unmatched junction nucleotides: 6. The CDR3 loop is CASSRIAGGAETQYF. The DNA for the CDR3 is TGTGCCAGTAGTCGGATAGCGGGAGGGGCAGAGACCCAGTACTTC.

The gene calls are TRBV28 and TRBJ1-2, with a tentative D call TRBD1 (6 bases). This CDR3 spans 16 amino acids. V dropped 3 bases and J dropped 4 bases, with 18 bases sitting between them. The germline CDR1 and CDR2 sequences are MDHEN and SYDVKM. The CDR3 region has the DNA TGTGCCAGCAGTTTGAGAGTGGCGAGGGGGGGCTATGGCTACACCTTC. Residues: CASSLRVARGGYGYTF.

This rearrangement joins TRBV10-2 to TRBJ1-1; D is perhaps TRBD1 (5 bases). Trimming removed 0 bases from V and 6 bases from J, with 20 bases in between. CDR3 length equals 17 residues. The germline V gene encodes CDR1 WSHSY and CDR2 SAAADI. The chain's CDR3 is CASSESVGRPGPAEAFF. The CDR3 region has the DNA TGCGCCAGCAGTGAGTCCGTGGGGCGTCCAGGCCCCGCTGAAGCTTTCTTT.

V is TRBV10-1 and J is TRBJ1-1; 10 bases are a match to TRBD1. The V segment lost 2 bases and the J segment 7 bases; nucleotides outside the gene matches: 7. CDR1 is WNHNN, CDR2 SYGVQD, per germline (reference sequence). The CDR3 covers 15 residues. The CDR3 reads CASSEEGQGPFEAFF. CDR3 in DNA: TGCGCCAGCAGTGAGGAGGGACAGGGGCCATTTGAAGCTTTCTTT.

The rearrangement links TRBV15 to TRBJ1-5; no firm D call. The length of the CDR3 is 16 residues. Trimming left V 0 bases short and J 6 bases short, with 15 bases between. The germline gives CDR1 LNHNV, CDR2 YYDKDF (reference sequence). In nucleotides, the CDR3 is TGTGCCACCAGCAGAGATCTATCGACGGAGGCTCAGCCCCAGCATTTT. It translates to CATSRDLSTEAQPQHF.

The V gene is TRBV27, the J gene TRBJ2-7, with a weak D call TRBD1 (6 bases). The CDR3 sequence is 14 residues long. Germline-derived CDR1 and CDR2 are MNHEY and SMNVEV (reference sequence). Trimming pared 3 bases from V and 4 bases from J, leaving 13 bases between. In DNA, the CDR3 is TGTGCCAGCAGTTTGCACGACAGGATTTACGAGCAGTACTTC. Protein: CASSLHDRIYEQYF.

This clone was seen more than once but under ten times. The gene calls are TRBV7-2 and TRBJ1-6; TRBD1 agrees at 7 bases. The CDR3 loop spans 16 amino acids. After removal of 5 bases from V and 9 bases from J, the junction contained 13 bases not matched to a gene. The germline gives CDR1 SGHTA, CDR2 FQGNSA. CDR3 sequence (DNA): TGTGCCAGCAGCAGCACGGACAGGAGGGTAGTTTCACCCCTCCACTTT. This translates into CASSSTDRRVVSPLHF.

This chain uses TRBV7-2 with TRBJ1-1, with a tentative D call TRBD1 (5 bases). V was clipped by 1 base and J by 6 bases, with 15 bases between them. This CDR3 has 15 amino acids. CDR1 is SGHTA, CDR2 FQGNSA, per germline. The CDR3 DNA follows: TGTGCCAGCAGCTTAGTTACAGGCAGTAGGGCTGAAGCTTTCTTT. It yields the protein CASSLVTGSRAEAFF.

The V gene is TRBV4-2, the J gene TRBJ1-1; 9 bases fit TRBD1. Trimming took 3 bases from V and 12 from J; bases not matched to a gene: 5. The CDR3 runs 12 residues. The germline gives CDR1 LGHNA, CDR2 YNFKEQ. CDR3 nucleotide sequence: TGTGCCAGCAGCCAGACCGGGACAGGGCCTTTCTTT. It codes for CASSQTGTGPFF.

The V and J genes are TRBV5-1 and TRBJ1-2; 7 nucleotides align to TRBD1. CDR1 SGHRS and CDR2 YFSETQ come from the germline V gene. The CDR3 contains 13 residues. V trimming: 4 bases; J trimming: 8 bases; junction bases outside the gene matches: 8. The CDR3 sequence: CASSQTGLGGYTF. The CDR3 region has the DNA TGCGCCAGCAGCCAGACAGGGCTGGGGGGCTACACCTTC.

This chain connects TRBV7-9 to TRBJ2-2; 8 bases are a match to TRBD2. The CDR3 is made up of 16 amino acids. Germline lookup yields CDR1 SEHNR and CDR2 FQNEAQ (reference sequence). V shed 8 bases, J shed 3 bases, and the junction held 11 bases outside the gene matches. The CDR3 loop reads CASREPGLVYTGELFF. As DNA, the CDR3 is TGTGCCAGCCGGGAACCGGGACTAGTCTACACCGGGGAGCTGTTTTTT.

The gene calls are TRBV27 and TRBJ1-5; no definite D call. V lost 2 bases and J lost 4, with 9 bases in between. The germline CDR1 and CDR2 sequences are MNHEY and SMNVEV (reference sequence). There are 14 residues in the CDR3. The CDR3 DNA reads as TGTGCCAGCAGTTTAGAAGGAGGAAATCAGCCCCAGCATTTT. Translating it yields CASSLEGGNQPQHF.

V gene TRBV14 combines with J gene TRBJ1-2; 10 nucleotides line up with TRBD1. Unmatched junction bases numbered 7, after V lost 3 bases and J lost 6 bases. CDR3 length: 15 residues. Germline-derived CDR1 and CDR2 are SGHDN and FVKESK. CDR3 bases: TGTGCCAGCAGCCAGACGGGACAGGGGATAAATGGCTACACCTTC. Amino acid sequence: CASSQTGQGINGYTF.

The V gene is TRBV6-5, the J gene TRBJ2-5; 7 nucleotides agree with TRBD1. The germline gives CDR1 MNHEY, CDR2 SVGAGI. CDR3 length equals 13 residues. The V and J ends lost 6 bases and 5 bases, in that order; junction bases with no gene match: 6. CDR3 DNA: TGTGCCAGCAGCCCAGGGGGTGGGGAGACCCAGTACTTC. Translated, it gives CASSPGGGETQYF.

The chain has TRBV5-1 and TRBJ2-2; TRBD1 matches at 11 bases. Germline values: CDR1 SGHRS, CDR2 YFSETQ. The CDR3 has 15 amino acids. The trim removed 0 bases at V and 6 bases at J, leaving 1 base unmatched. The CDR3 sequence is CASSLEGQGAGELFF. The DNA for the CDR3 is TGCGCCAGCAGCTTGGAGGGACAGGGGGCCGGGGAGCTGTTTTTT.

This chain uses TRBV11-2 with TRBJ1-4; 8 nucleotides agree with TRBD1. CDR3 length: 16 amino acids. J gave up 2 bases and V 5 bases, and 7 bases lay outside the gene matches. Germline V lookup: CDR1 SGHAT, CDR2 FQNNGV. The CDR3 region has the DNA TGTGCCAGCAGCCCCGGACAGGGCTTGACTAATGAAAAACTGTTTTTT. It encodes CASSPGQGLTNEKLFF.

The chain is built from TRBV4-1 and TRBJ1-2, with 7 bases matching TRBD1. CDR3 size: 17 residues. V was clipped by 0 bases and J by 4 bases; unmatched bases: 11. Germline CDR1 and CDR2: MGHRA and YSYEKL. CDR3 loop: CASSQEYAGGNAYGYTF. In DNA form, the CDR3 reads TGCGCCAGCAGCCAAGAGTATGCAGGGGGGAATGCCTATGGCTACACCTTC.

This chain uses TRBV3-1 (or the pseudogene TRBV3-2) with TRBJ1-1, with D hard to call. CDR3 length: 13 residues. The V end lost 1 base, the J end lost 7 bases, and 10 bases lay between the germline ends. Germline V gene sequence: CDR1 LGHDT, CDR2 YNNKEL (reference sequence). The CDR3 nucleotides read TGTGCCAGCAGCCAAGTCGGGATGAGTGAAGCTTTCTTT. This codes for CASSQVGMSEAFF.

This chain joins TRBV4-1 and TRBJ1-2; D uncertain. The germline V gene encodes CDR1 MGHRA and CDR2 YSYEKL. V was cut by 4 bases and J by 3 bases, with 15 bases left in between. The CDR3 totals 15 residues. The CDR3 sequence is CASSPLVGRHYGYTF. CDR3 bases: TGCGCCAGCAGCCCTTTAGTGGGCAGGCACTATGGCTACACCTTC.

This chain joins TRBV5-8 and TRBJ2-2, with 9 bases fitting TRBD2. This CDR3 has 15 amino acids. Germline V gives CDR1 SGHTS, CDR2 YDEGEE. V shed 4 bases, J shed 5 bases, and the junction held 6 bases outside the gene matches. The CDR3 bases are TGTGCCAGCAGCCCGGGACTAGCCTTTACCGGGGAGCTGTTTTTT. This codes for CASSPGLAFTGELFF.

The J gene is TRBJ1-1, the V gene TRBV9; D is perhaps TRBD1 (6 bases). Germline V lookup: CDR1 SGDLS, CDR2 YYNGEE. V was clipped by 4 bases and J by 8 bases, with 15 bases between them. There are 13 residues in the CDR3. The CDR3 coding sequence is TGTGCCAGCAGCATAATTGGAGACAGGGAAGCTTTCTTT. Its translation: CASSIIGDREAFF.

The chain is built from TRBV6-2 or TRBV6-3 and TRBJ2-7; no clear D gene. CDR1 is MNHEY and CDR2 is SVGEGT in the germline V gene. This CDR3 has 13 amino acids. V was cut by 6 bases and J by 4 bases, with 13 bases left in between. The CDR3 region is CASRYGLRYEQYF. DNA of the CDR3: TGTGCCAGCAGATACGGGCTTAGGTACGAGCAGTACTTC.